This T cell receptor beta chain is from a study of T cell responses to AZD1222 COVID-19 vaccine. TCRdb's table, derived via immunoSEQ multiplex PCR, lists solely in-frame clones and lacks some. This sample has about 110,000 clones, with about 92% found just once. Remarks on this clone: One junction end disagrees with the germline gene, perhaps due to a read error.

Sequenced here: peripheral blood, sampled 28 days after the second AZD1222 dose. This sequence was found in an adult who received the AZD1222 COVID-19 vaccine.

Here the CDR3 reads CASSIKTSGGLIF. The CDR3 region has the DNA TGTGCCAGCAGTATTAAGACTAGCGGGGGCCTAATCTTC. The chain joins TRBV9 to TRBJ2-7, with 12 bases aligning to TRBD2. In germline, CDR1 is SGDLS, CDR2 YYNGEE. The CDR3 has 13 residues.